This T cell receptor beta chain was identified in a study of T cells in Graves' hyperthyroidism and ophthalmopathy (dated by TCRdb to between 2018 and 2021). With respect to the entire study: Peripheral blood samples were taken at initial diagnosis, before any treatment was given. A discovery cohort of about a hundred patients, about 40 with Graves' ophthalmopathy and under 60 with stable Graves' hyperthyroidism, was used to find distinguishing TCR V-J signatures. Whether ophthalmopathy could be predicted prospectively was tested in an independent validation cohort made up of about 20 hyperthyroidism patients plus 17 patients who later progressed to ophthalmopathy. For training and testing, the 100 patients in the discovery cohort were randomly divided in a 7:3 ratio. In roughly six Graves' hyperthyroidism patients, the study also compared T-cell repertoires from thyroid tissue with T-cell repertoires from blood. After blood sampling, hyperthyroidism patients were treated with methimazole at a starting dose of 30 mg daily, and ophthalmopathy patients were treated with high-dose intravenous methylprednisolone. TCR Vbeta CDR3 sequencing of roughly 140 peripheral blood samples (over 40 ophthalmopathy, 75 hyperthyroidism and roughly 17 progressor patients) is reported in the paper.

In the germline V gene (reference sequence), CDR1 corresponds to MNHNY and CDR2 to SVGAGI. The CDR3 numbers 16 residues from cysteine through phenylalanine. Kept here is only the CDR3 DNA, which spans 48 bases and is read in frame from base 1. This clonotype has only a few counts. Its target antigen remains unknown. Germline is not matched at one junction end, which may reflect a read error. Stable Graves' hyperthyroidism was defined as the absence of progression to ophthalmopathy over 18 months of follow-up. Hyperthyroidism patients were newly diagnosed, with disease duration under 2 months, and aged 18 to 65 years. Any patient with an uncontrolled infection, another autoimmune disease, pregnancy or lactation was excluded. Diagnoses were based on clinical symptoms, serum thyroxine and TRAb, thyroid ultrasound and orbital computed tomography. Ficoll-Paque density gradient centrifugation was used to isolate PBMCs from around 10 ml of fresh peripheral blood. Total RNA was extracted using Trizol reagent, and RNA quality was assessed on an Agilent 2100 Bioanalyzer.

The TCR beta CDR3 regions were amplified from RNA transcripts. The TCR CDR3 was subjected to a first round of RT-PCR using the HTBI primer set and the Qiagen OneStep RT-PCR kit. Libraries were constructed in a second round of multiplex PCR, after which size selection and purification were performed. The libraries were sequenced on an Illumina HiSeq2000 using paired-end 100 bp reads. As for the original processing: SOAPnuke was used to process the raw data, removing reads that contained adapters or uncalled bases, had a mean Phred below 15, or lacked an exact match to the constant primer or identifier. COPE v1.2.5 was used to merge high-quality paired reads, and clonotypes were defined as unique nucleotide sequences. Clonotypes were aligned to IMGT TRBV, TRBD and TRBJ reference segments using MiTCR v1.1. The analysis included only V-J combinations with a frequency above 0.0001, which together covered 98% to 99.2% of the repertoires. The TCS score was defined as the ratio of F50 (clonal expansion) to E x V (chaos), calculated using BLOSUM62-based TCRdist between CDR3 peptides within each V-J. Welch's t-statistics and random forest reduced 514 V-J features to roughly 13, which were used in a naive Bayes classifier (R e1071). TCRdb applied fastp at Q25 and MiXCR to the public reads, then kept only in-frame beta chains. Rows are unified per CDR3 protein, each entry keeping the most common DNA and genes. The V and J calls shown here were made by TCRdb, not taken from the authors' results. This sample is represented by under 550,000 distinct CDR3 sequences; roughly an eighth of them were singletons. The ten largest clones take up 4% to 6.5% of the sample.

On the study overall, not on this receptor specifically: Blood samples also contained most of the expanded thyroid clonotypes (frequency above 0.001), which suggests that blood repertoires may reflect thyroid immune responses. In validation, progression to ophthalmopathy was predicted by the model with roughly 71% sensitivity and roughly 76% specificity, a median of around 5.9 months before onset. No statistical method was used to set the sample size in advance, and investigators knew the group allocation. In cross-validation, a model built on a 13 V-J signature told ophthalmopathy apart from stable hyperthyroidism with 87.88% sensitivity and about 81% specificity, and in testing the same model reached 80%/75%.

Recombination connected TRBV6-6 to TRBJ1-2, with 7 bases aligning to TRBD1. Sequenced input: blood. The sequence was collected from a woman aged 18-30 years with Graves' hyperthyroidism. CDR3 protein: CACSYSNRGANYGYTF. The nucleotides read TGTGCCTGCAGTTACTCGAACAGGGGAGCGAACTATGGCTACACCTTC.